These T cell receptor beta chains were read from a single sample in a study of T cell responses to AZD1222 COVID-19 vaccine. Here immunoSEQ multiplex PCR was the method, and the copy in TCRdb shows in-frame clones only, minus some. Among some 100,000 clones, over 75% were seen once, and the ten largest hold 16%. Sequences were derived from peripheral blood, sampled on day 0 of AZD1222 vaccination. The source of these receptors is an adult in good health. Each CDR3 is given with its conserved first and last residue. Fields, in order: clone size, V gene, J gene, D gene, CDR3 DNA, CDR3 protein. The D gene is left open where the match is weak. Only part of the rows carry a size: once, few, many, or a class if the clone is expanded.

.,TRBV5-1,TRBJ1-2,.,TGCGCCAGCAGCTTATGGGCGGAAACTAACTATGGCTACACCTTC,CASSLWAETNYGYTF
.,TRBV12-3/TRBV12-4,TRBJ2-1,.,TGTGCCAGCAGGGTTTCTTACGAGCAGTTCTTC,CASRVSYEQFF
many,TRBV10-3,TRBJ2-5,TRBD2,TGTGCCACCAGGAGTAGACTAGCGGGCGACAAAGAGACCCAGTACTTC,CATRSRLAGDKETQYF
.,TRBV11-2,TRBJ2-3,.,TGTGCCAGCAGCTTAAGAGGGAAAGGAGTCGGCACAGATACGCAGTATTTT,CASSLRGKGVGTDTQYF
.,TRBV6-5,TRBJ1-2,TRBD1,TGTGCCAGCAGCCCGGACAGGGCCTATGGCTACACCTTC,CASSPDRAYGYTF
.,TRBV27,TRBJ1-6,TRBD1,TGTGCCAGCAGTTTGGGATCAAGGGGGCATAATTCACCCCTCCACTTT,CASSLGSRGHNSPLHF
few,TRBV3-1/TRBV3-2,TRBJ1-2,.,TGTGCCAGCAGCCAAGCTGGCAGCCGCAATTGGGGCTACACCTTC,CASSQAGSRNWGYTF
.,TRBV19,TRBJ1-2,.,TGTGCCAGTAGTATATCCAGGAACTATGGCTACACCTTC,CASSISRNYGYTF
.,TRBV4-2,TRBJ1-5,.,TGTGCCAGCAGCCAAGAAGGACAGCTCAATCAGCCCCAGCATTTT,CASSQEGQLNQPQHF
.,TRBV6-5,TRBJ1-5,TRBD1,TGTGCCAGCAGTCCCGGGACAGGCTACAATCAGCCCCAGCATTTT,CASSPGTGYNQPQHF
.,TRBV14,TRBJ1-5,TRBD1,TGTGCCAGCAGCCACCGGGACAGGGCAGATCAGCCCCAGCATTTT,CASSHRDRADQPQHF
.,TRBV29-1,TRBJ1-1,.,TGCAGCGTTGAGCTCCCCCGGCGAATGAACACTGAAGCTTTCTTT,CSVELPRRMNTEAFF
few,TRBV27,TRBJ2-7,TRBD2,TGTGCCAGCAGTAAGAAGGGACTAGCGGGCTACGAGCAGTACTTC,CASSKKGLAGYEQYF
.,TRBV6-6,TRBJ1-5,TRBD1,TGTGCCAGCAGTGGACAGGACTACAGCAATCAGCCCCAGCATTTT,CASSGQDYSNQPQHF
.,TRBV10-3,TRBJ2-2,.,TGTGCCACCTCCCCCGGGCCCGGGGAGCTGTTTTTT,CATSPGPGELFF
.,TRBV5-1,TRBJ2-3,TRBD2,TGCGCCAGCAGCTTAGCGGGAGCGCTAGATACGCAGTATTTT,CASSLAGALDTQYF
.,TRBV10-3,TRBJ2-6,.,TGTGCCGTAGGGGAGACCAACCGGCCTGGGGCCAACGTCCTGACTTTC,CAVGETNRPGANVLTF
.,TRBV5-4,TRBJ2-5,.,TGTGCCAGCAGCTCCATGGGGCGGGAGACCCAGTACTTC,CASSSMGRETQYF
.,TRBV12-3/TRBV12-4,TRBJ2-2,TRBD1,TGTGCCAGCAGTTGGACAGGGACCGGGGAGCTGTTTTTT,CASSWTGTGELFF
once,TRBV28,TRBJ1-1,.,TGTGCCAGCACGTCCTCCGCCCTTGAAGCTTTCTTT,CASTSSALEAFF
.,TRBV4-2,TRBJ1-1,.,TGTGCCAGCAGCCAAGACAGGGAGGCCACTGAAGCTTTCTTT,CASSQDREATEAFF
few,TRBV12-5,TRBJ1-2,.,TGTGCTAGTGGTTTGACCTTGTACAGGGTTAACTATGGCTACACCTTC,CASGLTLYRVNYGYTF
.,TRBV30,TRBJ1-6,TRBD1,TGTGCCTGGATTTCTCAGGGGGACTCACCCCTCCACTTT,CAWISQGDSPLHF
.,TRBV10-3,TRBJ2-1,.,TGTGCCATCAGGGTCTCTAGCGAGTACAGTGAGCAGTTCTTC,CAIRVSSEYSEQFF
.,TRBV5-1,TRBJ2-2,TRBD2,TGCGCCAGCAGCTCGGGACTAGCGGGAGGGAACACCGGGGAGCTGTTTTTT,CASSSGLAGGNTGELFF
.,TRBV7-2,TRBJ2-2,.,TGTGCCAGCAGCCCTCTAGTCGGGGAGCTGTTTTTT,CASSPLVGELFF
.,TRBV11-2,TRBJ2-5,TRBD2,TGTGCCAGCAGCTCCAGGGGGGGACTAGCGGGAGGACAAGAGACCCAGTACTTC,CASSSRGGLAGGQETQYF
.,TRBV11-2,TRBJ1-2,.,TGTGCCAGCAGCCACCACAGGGCTACTAACTATGGCTACACCTTC,CASSHHRATNYGYTF
.,TRBV30,TRBJ1-2,.,TGTGCCTGGAGTGGAGGGGATGCCTACACCTTC,CAWSGGDAYTF
.,TRBV19,TRBJ1-5,.,TGTGCCAGTAGGCGAGGAGCAGGGAGCGGTCATCAGCCCCAGCATTTT,CASRRGAGSGHQPQHF
few,TRBV7-2,TRBJ2-1,.,TGTGCCAGCAGCTTACCTAGTAGGTTCAATGAGCAGTTCTTC,CASSLPSRFNEQFF
.,TRBV4-1,TRBJ2-1,TRBD2,TGCGCCAGCAGCCGGGGGGGACTAGCGGGATTAGGGAATGAGCAGTTCTTC,CASSRGGLAGLGNEQFF
.,TRBV18,TRBJ2-3,TRBD2,TGTGCCAGCTCACCACCTCAATGGCTAGCGGGAGCATATACGCAGTATTTT,CASSPPQWLAGAYTQYF
.,TRBV28,TRBJ1-5,TRBD1,TGTGCCAGCAGTTTAGGGGACAGGGGGCCTCCGAGGCCCCAGCATTTT,CASSLGDRGPPRPQHF
.,TRBV15,TRBJ1-2,.,TGTGCCACCAGCCTAGCCGGGGGGTGGGGCTACACCTTC,CATSLAGGWGYTF
.,TRBV5-6,TRBJ1-2,.,TGTGCCAGCAGCTTGGTCACCCGTCCTAACTATGGCTACACCTTC,CASSLVTRPNYGYTF
.,TRBV27,TRBJ2-7,.,TGTGCCAGCAGTGTGTCGGCCAGACCCTTTGGCGAGCAGTACTTC,CASSVSARPFGEQYF
.,TRBV28,TRBJ1-5,.,TGTGCCAGCAGTGTGACAGGTCAGCCCCAGCATTTT,CASSVTGQPQHF
.,TRBV7-3,TRBJ1-2,.,TGTGCCAGCAGCGCCAGAGGTGGCTACACCTTC,CASSARGGYTF
.,TRBV6-1,TRBJ1-2,TRBD1,TGTGCCAGCAGTGACAGGGGGAAGGGCTATGGCTACACCTTC,CASSDRGKGYGYTF
.,TRBV2,TRBJ1-1,.,TGTGCCAGCAGTGAAGTCCCCCTGAACACTGAAGCTTTCTTT,CASSEVPLNTEAFF
.,TRBV6-1,TRBJ2-1,.,TGTGCCAGCAGTGAATCGGTAAACAATGAGCAGTTCTTC,CASSESVNNEQFF
.,TRBV24-1,TRBJ2-3,TRBD1,TGTGCCACCAGTGAGTACAATCCGGGACAGGGTCTCTCAGATACGCAGTATTTT,CATSEYNPGQGLSDTQYF
.,TRBV11-2,TRBJ1-6,.,TGTGCCAGCAGCTTAGGGTCCTATAATTCACCCCTCCACTTT,CASSLGSYNSPLHF
.,TRBV9,TRBJ1-2,.,TGTGCCAGCAGCGTAGACTTGGGGTCGGGTGGCTACACCTTC,CASSVDLGSGGYTF
.,TRBV7-8,TRBJ1-1,.,TGTGCCAGCAGCCGCCAGACAGGAAACACTGAAGCTTTCTTT,CASSRQTGNTEAFF